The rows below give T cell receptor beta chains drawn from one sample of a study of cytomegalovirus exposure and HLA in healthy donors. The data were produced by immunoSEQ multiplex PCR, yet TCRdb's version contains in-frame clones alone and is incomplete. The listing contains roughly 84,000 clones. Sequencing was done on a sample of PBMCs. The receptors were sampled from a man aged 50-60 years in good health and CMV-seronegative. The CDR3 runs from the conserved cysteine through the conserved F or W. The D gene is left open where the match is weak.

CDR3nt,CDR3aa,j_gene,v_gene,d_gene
TGTGCCAGCAGGACAGTCCATAATTCACCCCTCCACTTT,CASRTVHNSPLHF,TRBJ1-6,TRBV28,.
TGTGCCAGCAGACCTGACCTCAGGGCTTTGAACACTGAAGCTTTCTTT,CASRPDLRALNTEAFF,TRBJ1-1,TRBV27,.
TGCAGTGCTCGAACAAATGAAAAACTGTTTTTT,CSARTNEKLFF,TRBJ1-4,TRBV20-1,.
TGTGCCAGCAGTTCCCCAGGGAGCGGGGTTCAGGGCTACACCTTC,CASSSPGSGVQGYTF,TRBJ1-2,TRBV6-5,.
TGTGCCAGCAGCCAAGATAGCGCCAGTTTTCAAGAGACTCAGTACTTC,CASSQDSASFQETQYF,TRBJ2-5,TRBV4-2,.
TGTGCCAGCAGCGCGGACAGGGGTTCCCGTCAGCCCCAGCATTTT,CASSADRGSRQPQHF,TRBJ1-5,TRBV5-6,TRBD1
TGTGCCAGCAGTTTTGAGGGTAGCAAGCCCCAGCATTTT,CASSFEGSKPQHF,TRBJ1-5,TRBV28,.
TGTGCCTGGAGTACACAGGGTTATCAGCCCCAGCATTTT,CAWSTQGYQPQHF,TRBJ1-5,TRBV30,.
TGTGCCAGCAGCTTAGGAGTCGGGGGGGCAGAGACCCAGTACTTC,CASSLGVGGAETQYF,TRBJ2-5,TRBV7-6,TRBD2
TGTGCCAGCTCATACGTACCGGGACAAAATTCACCCCTCCACTTT,CASSYVPGQNSPLHF,TRBJ1-6,TRBV18,.
TGTGCCAGCAGCCCGACCCGGACAGGGCGGGGAGAGACCCAGTACTTC,CASSPTRTGRGETQYF,TRBJ2-5,TRBV7-9,TRBD1
TGTGCCTGGAGTACAGGACAGTACAATGAGCAGTTCTTC,CAWSTGQYNEQFF,TRBJ2-1,TRBV30,.
TGTGCCAGCAGCTTGCCAACATTGAACACTGAAGCTTTCTTT,CASSLPTLNTEAFF,TRBJ1-1,TRBV5-4,.
TGTGCCAGCAGCTTGGTTAGCGGCACAGATACGCAGTATTTT,CASSLVSGTDTQYF,TRBJ2-3,TRBV13,.
TGTGCCAGCAGCCCGGGACTAGCCTCCCTAGATGAGCAGTTCTTC,CASSPGLASLDEQFF,TRBJ2-1,TRBV7-6,TRBD2
TGCGCCAGCAGCTTACCGGGACAGGCAAAGGACACTGAAGCTTTCTTT,CASSLPGQAKDTEAFF,TRBJ1-1,TRBV5-1,TRBD1
TGTGCCAGCAGCTTACGTATGAACACTGAAGCTTTCTTT,CASSLRMNTEAFF,TRBJ1-1,TRBV7-3,.
TGTGCCAGCAGCGTAGCTGGCGGGGGGGCCTCAGATACGCAGTATTTT,CASSVAGGGASDTQYF,TRBJ2-3,TRBV9,TRBD2
TGTGCCAGCAGTCTACCTGGGACAGGGAACACTGAAGCTTTCTTT,CASSLPGTGNTEAFF,TRBJ1-1,TRBV28,TRBD1
TGTGCCAGCAGCCCGTCGGGACTTCAGAATACGCAGTATTTT,CASSPSGLQNTQYF,TRBJ2-3,TRBV6-5,.
TGTGCCAGCAGTCCCGGGTTAGTGTACGAGCAGTACTTC,CASSPGLVYEQYF,TRBJ2-7,TRBV6-6,.
TGTGCCAGCTCACCCGACAGGGGGAATAACTATGGCTACACCTTC,CASSPDRGNNYGYTF,TRBJ1-2,TRBV18,TRBD1
TGCGCCAGCAGCTTACGGGGGTCTGTATCCGGGACAGATGTCTCTGGGGCCAACGTCCTGACTTTC,CASSLRGSVSGTDVSGANVLTF,TRBJ2-6,TRBV5-1,.
TGTGCCAGCAGTTCTGGGACTAGCGGGGTAGGTTATGAGCAGTTCTTC,CASSSGTSGVGYEQFF,TRBJ2-1,TRBV28,TRBD2
TGTGCCAGCTCACGCACTATGGGACAGACTTTCAATGAAAAACTGTTTTTT,CASSRTMGQTFNEKLFF,TRBJ1-4,TRBV18,TRBD1
TGCGCCAGCAGCTTGGGCCAGGGTCGAGAGACCCAGTACTTC,CASSLGQGRETQYF,TRBJ2-5,TRBV5-1,.
TGTGCCAGCAGCCCGAGGGCCGACTCCTACGAGCAGTACTTC,CASSPRADSYEQYF,TRBJ2-7,TRBV7-3,.
TGTGCCAGCAGTTTAACTAACTATGGCTACACCTTC,CASSLTNYGYTF,TRBJ1-2,TRBV6-6,.
TGTGCCAGCAGTTACTCGGCCAGGGGAGATTCACCCCTCCACTTT,CASSYSARGDSPLHF,TRBJ1-6,TRBV6-5,.
TGTGCCAGCAGTTCTCCGACTAGCGGGGGAACTTACAATGAGCAGTTCTTC,CASSSPTSGGTYNEQFF,TRBJ2-1,TRBV7-2,TRBD2
TGTGCCAGCAGCCAACAGGTGAACACTGAAGCTTTCTTT,CASSQQVNTEAFF,TRBJ1-1,TRBV11-1,.
TGTGCCAGCAGCGCAGGGTCCTCCTACGAGCAGTACTTC,CASSAGSSYEQYF,TRBJ2-7,TRBV28,.
TGTGCCAGCAGTTACTCCGACAGGGGGCAGTATGGCTACACCTTC,CASSYSDRGQYGYTF,TRBJ1-2,TRBV6-5,TRBD1
TGTGCCAGCAGTCTAGCGGGGGGCACCGGGGAGCTGTTTTTT,CASSLAGGTGELFF,TRBJ2-2,TRBV7-8,TRBD2
TGCACCAGCAGCCAAGATTTCCACTCTGGAAACACCATATATTTT,CTSSQDFHSGNTIYF,TRBJ1-3,TRBV1,.
TGTGCCAGCAGTGTGACAGGGTTCAATCAGCCCCAGCATTTT,CASSVTGFNQPQHF,TRBJ1-5,TRBV2,TRBD1
TGTGCCATCATGAGGGCGGGGATCAATGAGCAGTTCTTC,CAIMRAGINEQFF,TRBJ2-1,TRBV10-3,.
TGTGCCAGCAGCGCTTGGGACAGGGTGGGCACTGAAGCTTTCTTT,CASSAWDRVGTEAFF,TRBJ1-1,TRBV9,TRBD1
TGTGCCAGCAGCTCTGATGTCTTTGGAGCTGAAGCTTTCTTT,CASSSDVFGAEAFF,TRBJ1-1,TRBV7-9,.
TGCGCCAGCAGCCCCTCCCCAATCCTAACAGGGGGCACCTACGAGCAGTACTTC,CASSPSPILTGGTYEQYF,TRBJ2-7,TRBV5-1,TRBD1
TGTGCCAGTTTGGGGGGGAGCGCCTACGAGCAGTACTTC,CASLGGSAYEQYF,TRBJ2-7,TRBV28,TRBD2
TGTGCCAGCAAGGGACATTCTTTAAGCTCTGGAAACACCATATATTTT,CASKGHSLSSGNTIYF,TRBJ1-3,TRBV28,.
TGTGCCAGCAGCTTAGAGCCTGAAGCTTTCTTT,CASSLEPEAFF,TRBJ1-1,TRBV7-9,.
TGTGCCAGCAGCAGCCGGACTAGCGGTTACAGCTCCTACGAGCAGTACTTC,CASSSRTSGYSSYEQYF,TRBJ2-7,TRBV7-6,TRBD2
TGTGCCAGCAGCGCTAGCTCGGAGCAGTTCTTC,CASSASSEQFF,TRBJ2-1,TRBV9,.
TGTGCCAGCAGCTCACTAGGTGTGTCCTACAATGAGCAGTTCTTC,CASSSLGVSYNEQFF,TRBJ2-1,TRBV9,.
TGCGCCAGCAGCTACCCCCAGGGGTATAGGAACACCGGGGAGCTGTTTTTT,CASSYPQGYRNTGELFF,TRBJ2-2,TRBV5-1,.
TGTGCCAGCAGCTTAGAGACGGGGGGTAGCGCAGATACGCAGTATTTT,CASSLETGGSADTQYF,TRBJ2-3,TRBV7-8,TRBD2
TGTGCCAGCAGCTTAAACAGTTTATACTCACCCCTCCACTTT,CASSLNSLYSPLHF,TRBJ1-6,TRBV11-1,.
TGTGCCAGCAGCTCACAGGGTTTCACTGAAGCTTTCTTT,CASSSQGFTEAFF,TRBJ1-1,TRBV7-2,.
TGCGCCAGCAGCGATAGACTAGCCGCCTCCTACGAGCAGTACTTC,CASSDRLAASYEQYF,TRBJ2-7,TRBV10-1,TRBD2
TGTGCCAGCTCACCAACAGGGGGCAACTATGGCTACACCTTC,CASSPTGGNYGYTF,TRBJ1-2,TRBV18,TRBD1
TGTGCCAGCAGAGTACAGGGAACTCACTCCTACGAGCAGTACTTC,CASRVQGTHSYEQYF,TRBJ2-7,TRBV2,.
TGCGCCAGCAGCTTGGCCGGGTCAGGACTCTCCTACGAGCAGTACTTC,CASSLAGSGLSYEQYF,TRBJ2-7,TRBV5-1,.
TGTGCCAGCGGGCAGGGCGAGCAGTACTTC,CASGQGEQYF,TRBJ2-7,TRBV2,.